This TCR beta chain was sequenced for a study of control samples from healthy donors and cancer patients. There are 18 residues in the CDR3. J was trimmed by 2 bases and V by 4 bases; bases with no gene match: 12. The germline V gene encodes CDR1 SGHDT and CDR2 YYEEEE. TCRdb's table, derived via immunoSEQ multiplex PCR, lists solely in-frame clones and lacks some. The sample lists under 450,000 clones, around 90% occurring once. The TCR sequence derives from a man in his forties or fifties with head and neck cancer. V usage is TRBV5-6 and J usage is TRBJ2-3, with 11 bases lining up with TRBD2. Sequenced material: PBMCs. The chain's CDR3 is CASSPAGTSGSFTDTQYF. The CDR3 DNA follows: TGTGCCAGCAGCCCGGCGGGGACTAGCGGATCCTTCACAGATACGCAGTATTTT.